A selection of T cell receptor beta chains follows, all from one sample in a study of graft-versus-host responses after intestinal transplantation. Assay used: immunoSEQ multiplex PCR; TCRdb lists only in-frame clones, some missing. This table holds 98,000 or so clones, around 86% found once. Material: PBMCs, obtained 255 days after intestinal transplant. The source is a human patient who received an intestinal transplant, so some T cells may come from the graft donor. The CDR3 runs from the conserved cysteine through the conserved F or W. Fields, in order: CDR3 length, D gene, V gene, J gene, clone size, CDR3 DNA, CDR3 protein. D genes are given only for firm matches. Size is stated for part of the rows, as once, few or many counts, or as a class when the clone is expanded.

len: 18; d_gene: TRBD2; v_gene: TRBV2; j_gene: TRBJ2-1; abundance: .; CDR3nt: TGTGCCAGCAGTGAAGTCCGGGGGGGGCCGGTAGTAGCCAATGAGCAGTTCTTC; CDR3aa: CASSEVRGGPVVANEQFF
len: 16; d_gene: .; v_gene: TRBV5-1; j_gene: TRBJ2-3; abundance: .; CDR3nt: TGCGCCAGCGTCCCTGACAGCGGGTCCTTCACAGATACGCAGTATTTT; CDR3aa: CASVPDSGSFTDTQYF
len: 18; d_gene: .; v_gene: TRBV18; j_gene: TRBJ2-3; abundance: .; CDR3nt: TGTGCCAGCTCACAACCCTGGGTTCGGAAGGTCCACACAGATACGCAGTATTTT; CDR3aa: CASSQPWVRKVHTDTQYF
len: 13; d_gene: .; v_gene: TRBV7-7; j_gene: TRBJ2-5; abundance: .; CDR3nt: TGTGCTAGCAGTACAGGGTATTCGGAGACCCAGTACTTC; CDR3aa: CASSTGYSETQYF
len: 16; d_gene: .; v_gene: TRBV5-1; j_gene: TRBJ2-3; abundance: .; CDR3nt: TGCGCCAGCAGCTTGGAGGGGGGAGGTAGTACAGATACGCAGTATTTT; CDR3aa: CASSLEGGGSTDTQYF
len: 15; d_gene: TRBD1; v_gene: TRBV5-1; j_gene: TRBJ2-7; abundance: few; CDR3nt: TGCGCCAGCAGCTCGAGCCGACAGGGAACCTACGAGCAGTACTTC; CDR3aa: CASSSSRQGTYEQYF
len: 14; d_gene: TRBD1; v_gene: TRBV28; j_gene: TRBJ1-2; abundance: .; CDR3nt: TGTGCCAGCACAACGCCGGGACAGGGGACTGGCTACACCTTC; CDR3aa: CASTTPGQGTGYTF
len: 16; d_gene: TRBD2; v_gene: TRBV7-6; j_gene: TRBJ2-3; abundance: .; CDR3nt: TGTGCCAGCAGCCAGCCATCAGCGGGGGAAGGAGATACGCAGTATTTT; CDR3aa: CASSQPSAGEGDTQYF
len: 17; d_gene: TRBD1; v_gene: TRBV28; j_gene: TRBJ1-5; abundance: .; CDR3nt: TGTGCCAGCAGGCGGGACAGGGGGTTATTGGGCAATCAGCCCCAGCATTTT; CDR3aa: CASRRDRGLLGNQPQHF
len: 15; d_gene: TRBD2; v_gene: TRBV6-1; j_gene: TRBJ2-1; abundance: few; CDR3nt: TGTGCCAGCAGTGACCCGGGACTAGCGGACAATGAGCAGTTCTTC; CDR3aa: CASSDPGLADNEQFF
len: 16; d_gene: TRBD1; v_gene: TRBV5-1; j_gene: TRBJ1-5; abundance: .; CDR3nt: TGCGCCAGCAGCTGGGACAGGGGAATAAGCAATCAGCCCCAGCATTTT; CDR3aa: CASSWDRGISNQPQHF
len: 12; d_gene: .; v_gene: TRBV5-1; j_gene: TRBJ2-5; abundance: .; CDR3nt: TGCGCCAGCAGCTGGGGGGCGGAGACCCAGTACTTC; CDR3aa: CASSWGAETQYF
len: 13; d_gene: .; v_gene: TRBV10-1; j_gene: TRBJ2-3; abundance: .; CDR3nt: TGCGCCAGCAGCCGAAATAGTGAAAATACGCAGTATTTT; CDR3aa: CASSRNSENTQYF
len: 16; d_gene: .; v_gene: TRBV10-2; j_gene: TRBJ1-2; abundance: .; CDR3nt: TGCGCCAGCAGTGACCTGATGACAGCGGCTAACCATGGCTACACCTTC; CDR3aa: CASSDLMTAANHGYTF
len: 17; d_gene: TRBD2; v_gene: TRBV4-2; j_gene: TRBJ2-3; abundance: .; CDR3nt: TGTGCCAGCAGCCAACCCGGCACTAGCGGGAGATCCGATACGCAGTATTTT; CDR3aa: CASSQPGTSGRSDTQYF
len: 16; d_gene: TRBD2; v_gene: TRBV9; j_gene: TRBJ2-3; abundance: .; CDR3nt: TGTGCCAGCAGCGTCTATGCAGCGGGGGACACAGATACGCAGTATTTT; CDR3aa: CASSVYAAGDTDTQYF
len: 14; d_gene: .; v_gene: TRBV5-1; j_gene: TRBJ1-2; abundance: .; CDR3nt: TGCGCCACCAATTTCGGTTCAGCAAACTATGGCTACACCTTC; CDR3aa: CATNFGSANYGYTF
len: 14; d_gene: TRBD1; v_gene: TRBV6-1; j_gene: TRBJ1-1; abundance: .; CDR3nt: TGTGCCAGCACCAGACAGGGTAGGGGCACTGAAGCTTTCTTT; CDR3aa: CASTRQGRGTEAFF
len: 15; d_gene: TRBD1; v_gene: TRBV5-1; j_gene: TRBJ2-7; abundance: .; CDR3nt: TGCGCCAGCAGCTGGGGCCGGGACAGGGGCTACGAGCAGTACTTC; CDR3aa: CASSWGRDRGYEQYF
len: 14; d_gene: .; v_gene: TRBV7-7; j_gene: TRBJ2-7; abundance: .; CDR3nt: TGTGCTAGCAGCCCTGGGGCAGGAGTAGGCGAGCAGTACTTC; CDR3aa: CASSPGAGVGEQYF
len: 15; d_gene: TRBD1; v_gene: TRBV27; j_gene: TRBJ2-1; abundance: .; CDR3nt: TGTGCCAGCAGTCCCGACAGGGGGGCCTACAATGAGCAGTTCTTC; CDR3aa: CASSPDRGAYNEQFF
len: 18; d_gene: TRBD2; v_gene: TRBV2; j_gene: TRBJ2-1; abundance: .; CDR3nt: TGTGCCAGCAGTGAAGGGACTCTAGCGGGGGGGCACTACAATGAGCAGTTCTTC; CDR3aa: CASSEGTLAGGHYNEQFF
len: 13; d_gene: .; v_gene: TRBV6-5; j_gene: TRBJ1-6; abundance: .; CDR3nt: TGTGCCAGCAGATCGCCAGGGGATTCACCCCTCCACTTT; CDR3aa: CASRSPGDSPLHF
len: 15; d_gene: .; v_gene: TRBV15; j_gene: TRBJ1-2; abundance: .; CDR3nt: TGTGCCACCAGCGGCCAGGGAGAAGCTAACTATGGCTACACCTTC; CDR3aa: CATSGQGEANYGYTF